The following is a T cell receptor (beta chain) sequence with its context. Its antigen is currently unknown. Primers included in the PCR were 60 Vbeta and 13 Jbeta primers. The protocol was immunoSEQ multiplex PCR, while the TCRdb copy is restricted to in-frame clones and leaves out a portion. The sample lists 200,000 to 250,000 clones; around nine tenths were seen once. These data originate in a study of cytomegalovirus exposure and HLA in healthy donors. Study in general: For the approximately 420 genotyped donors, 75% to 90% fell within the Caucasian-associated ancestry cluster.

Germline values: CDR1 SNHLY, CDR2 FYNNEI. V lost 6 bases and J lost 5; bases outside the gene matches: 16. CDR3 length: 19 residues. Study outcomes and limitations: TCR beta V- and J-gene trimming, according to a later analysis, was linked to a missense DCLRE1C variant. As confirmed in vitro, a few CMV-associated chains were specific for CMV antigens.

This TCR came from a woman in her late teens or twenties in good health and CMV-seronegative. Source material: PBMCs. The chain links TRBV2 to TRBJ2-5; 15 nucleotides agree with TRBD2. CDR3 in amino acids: CASRRGLAGGLGSSETQYF. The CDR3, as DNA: TGTGCCAGCAGGAGAGGACTAGCGGGGGGGTTGGGTTCTAGTGAGACCCAGTACTTC.